The 9 T cell receptor beta chains listed next were all sequenced from one sample in a study of blood T cells in healthy people across ages (dated by TCRdb to 2015 to 2017). The library was prepared using 5' RACE. The sequencing machine was an Illumina HiSeq 2500. A second PCR of roughly 7 to 12 cycles was run with a J-beta primer mix and a sample-barcoded 5' primer. TCRdb applied fastp at Q25 and MiXCR to the public reads, then kept only in-frame beta chains. Every distinct CDR3 protein forms one entry, paired with its most common genes and DNA. This sample holds hundreds of thousands of distinct CDR3 sequences; around two fifths were observed only once. Of the sample, around 30% is held by the ten largest clones. The sequenced sample consisted of blood. The receptors derive from a man at least 80 years old in good health.

As to this clonotype: The junction shows a germline mismatch at one end, possibly a read error. The rearrangement joins TRBV4-3 to TRBJ2-5; possibly TRBD2 for D (5 bases). The J call may be wrong; the DNA end is better matched by TRBJ2-7. In germline, CDR1 is LGHNA, CDR2 YSLEER. The CDR3 has 15 residues. Here the CDR3 DNA reads TGCGCCAGCAACCAAAACCCACGGGATTCCTACGAGCAGTACTTC. This gives the protein CASNQNPRDSYEQYF.

This chain connects TRBV20-1 to TRBJ2-1; D perhaps matches TRBD2 (8 bases). The V gene's germline CDR1 is DFQATT and CDR2 SNEGSKA (reference sequence). The CDR3 spans 17 residues. Deletions cut 0 bases from V and 0 bases from J, with 15 bases between. CDR3 region: CSARDRDSGGSYNEQFF. CDR3 nucleotides: TGCAGTGCTAGAGATCGGGACAGCGGGGGCTCCTACAATGAGCAGTTCTTC.

This clonotype has a handful of counts. The J gene is TRBJ2-7, the V gene TRBV19, with 10 bases lining up with TRBD1. With 1 base clipped from V and 0 bases from J, the junction kept 3 bases outside the gene matches. CDR3 length: 16 amino acids. Germline CDR1 is LNHDA and CDR2 is SQIVND (reference sequence). The CDR3 here is CASSIAGTGVSYEQYF. The CDR3 region has the DNA TGTGCCAGTAGTATAGCCGGGACAGGGGTCTCCTACGAGCAGTACTTC.

The rearrangement links TRBV24-1 to TRBJ2-5; D unclear. V shed 4 bases and J shed 4 bases, with 6 bases lying between them. The germline V gene encodes CDR1 KGHDR and CDR2 SFDVKD. This CDR3 contains 12 residues. This chain's CDR3 is CATSELGETQYF. Written as DNA, the CDR3 is TGTGCCACCAGTGAACTCGGAGAGACCCAGTACTTC.

The V and J genes are TRBV20-1 and TRBJ1-5, with 8 bases that match TRBD1. The V gene's germline CDR1 is DFQATT and CDR2 SNEGSKA (reference sequence). V was pared by 6 bases and J by 1 base, with 8 bases of the junction left unmatched. The CDR3 covers 15 residues. CDR3 DNA: TGCAGTGCGCTTTCCCAGGGGGCGAGCAATCAGCCCCAGCATTTT. This codes for CSALSQGASNQPQHF.

In its sample, this clonotype was seen once. The chain has TRBV5-4 and TRBJ2-4; maybe TRBD2 (8 bases). The J call may not be correct, given that the DNA end is closer to TRBJ2-7. This CDR3 has 16 amino acids. Germline V gene sequence: CDR1 SGHNT, CDR2 YYREEE (reference sequence). The CDR3 nucleotides read TGTGCCAGCAGATCCGGGGGGGGGACAGCACCCTACGAGCAGTACTTC. Translating it yields CASRSGGGTAPYEQYF.

The chain has TRBV2 and TRBJ1-2; 8 nucleotides agree with TRBD1. This CDR3 is 14 amino acids long. Germline CDR1 is SNHLY and CDR2 is FYNNEI. Germline trimming cut 7 bases from V and 3 bases from J; bases unmatched to any gene: 7. The CDR3 coding sequence is TGTGCCAGCATGAGAAACAGGGGGGACTATGGCTACACCTTC. Protein product: CASMRNRGDYGYTF.

Only a few counts were recorded for this clonotype. The chain carries TRBV7-2 and TRBJ2-1; no reliable D call. The CDR3 runs to 13 residues. Germline values: CDR1 SGHTA, CDR2 FQGNSA. The V and J ends lost 6 bases and 2 bases respectively, with 8 bases between them. CDR3 sequence (DNA): TGTGCCAGCAGAATACAGCCCTACAATGAGCAGTTCTTC. It specifies CASRIQPYNEQFF.

The V call is TRBV7-9, the J call TRBJ1-1, with 10 bases lining up with TRBD1. Germline CDR1 and CDR2: SEHNR and FQNEAQ (reference sequence). The V segment lost 5 bases and the J segment 8 bases; nucleotides outside the gene matches: 11. The CDR3 contains 15 residues. CDR3 sequence (DNA): TGTGCCAGCAGCCTCAGACAGGGGGCGCAAGGAGAAGCTTTCTTT. Translated: CASSLRQGAQGEAFF.